This TCR beta chain appears in the sequencing data of a study of spatial heterogeneity in lung cancer. Findings of the study overall: Tumor T-cell coverage was an estimated 7% or so for alpha and around 12% for beta chains. Tumoral mutation counts were tracked by counts of expanded intratumoral alpha and beta TCRs.

Described time point: sample taken at primary tumor resection. Deletions cut 6 bases from V and 4 bases from J, with 8 bases between. The CDR3 extends over 12 amino acids. TCRdb used MiXCR to reprocess the 5' RACE reads, holding one entry per CDR3 protein. The table shows about 7,000 distinct CDR3 sequences, with around 13% occurring only once. This clonotype was detected many times. Antigen: not known. As an off-target read in a library built for alpha chains, this beta chain has a frequency of little significance. The sequence was collected from a male donor with early-stage non-small cell lung cancer. The sequences come from lung tumor tissue, collected at surgery. The J gene is TRBJ2-3, the V gene TRBV12-3 or TRBV12-4; weak D call: TRBD2 (6 bases). The CDR3 region is CASRLAPDTQYF. The CDR3, as DNA: TGTGCCAGCAGACTAGCCCCAGATACGCAGTATTTT.